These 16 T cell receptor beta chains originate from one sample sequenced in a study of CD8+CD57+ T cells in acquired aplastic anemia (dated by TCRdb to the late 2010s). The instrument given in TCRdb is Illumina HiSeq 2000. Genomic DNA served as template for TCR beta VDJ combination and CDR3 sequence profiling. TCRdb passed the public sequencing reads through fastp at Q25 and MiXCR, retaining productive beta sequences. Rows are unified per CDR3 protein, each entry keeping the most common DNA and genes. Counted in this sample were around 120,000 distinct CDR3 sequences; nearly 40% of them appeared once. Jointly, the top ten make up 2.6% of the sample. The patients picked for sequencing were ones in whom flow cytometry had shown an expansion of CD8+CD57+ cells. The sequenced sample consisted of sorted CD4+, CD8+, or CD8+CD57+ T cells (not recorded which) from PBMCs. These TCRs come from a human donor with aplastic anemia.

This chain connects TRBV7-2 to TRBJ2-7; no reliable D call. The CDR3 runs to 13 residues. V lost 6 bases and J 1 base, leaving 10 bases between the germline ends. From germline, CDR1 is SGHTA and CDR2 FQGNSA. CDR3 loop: CASRVDPSYEQYF. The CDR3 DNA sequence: TGTGCCAGCAGGGTCGACCCATCCTACGAGCAGTACTTC. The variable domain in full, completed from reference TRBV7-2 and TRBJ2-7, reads GAGVSQSPSNKVTEKGKDVELRCDPISGHTALYWYRQSLGQGLEFLIYFQGNSAPDKSGLPSDRFSAERTGGSVSTLTIQRTQQEDSAVYLCASRVDPSYEQYFGPGTRLTVT.

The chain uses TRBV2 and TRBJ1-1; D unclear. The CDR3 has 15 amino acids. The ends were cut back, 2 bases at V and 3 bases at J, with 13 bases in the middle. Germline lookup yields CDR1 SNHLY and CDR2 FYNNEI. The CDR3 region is CASSERRSDYTEAFF. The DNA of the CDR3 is TGTGCCAGCAGTGAAAGACGGTCAGACTACACTGAAGCTTTCTTT.

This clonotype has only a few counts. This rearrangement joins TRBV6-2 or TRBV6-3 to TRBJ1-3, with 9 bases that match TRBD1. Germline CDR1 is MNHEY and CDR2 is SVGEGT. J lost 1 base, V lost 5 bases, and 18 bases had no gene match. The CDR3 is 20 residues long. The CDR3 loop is CASSPSGQGFFGVSGNTIYF. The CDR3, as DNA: TGTGCCAGCAGTCCCTCCGGACAGGGGTTTTTCGGTGTGTCTGGAAACACCATATATTTT.

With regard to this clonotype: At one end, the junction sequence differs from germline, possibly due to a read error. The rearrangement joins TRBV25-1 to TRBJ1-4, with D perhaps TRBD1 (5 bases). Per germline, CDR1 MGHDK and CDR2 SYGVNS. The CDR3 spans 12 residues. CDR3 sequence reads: CASSNRGENLFF. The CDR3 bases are TGCGCCAGCAGTAACCGGGGCGAAAACCTGTTTTTT. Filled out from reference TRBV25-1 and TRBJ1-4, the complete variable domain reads EADIYQTPRYLVIGTGKKITLECSQTMGHDKMYWYQQDPGMELHLIHYSYGVNSTEKGDLSSESTVSRIRTEHFPLTLESARPSHTSQYLCASSNRGENLFFGSGTQLSVL.

The CDR3 here is CASGSQENTEAFF. In DNA, the CDR3 is TGTGCCAGCGGCTCTCAGGAGAACACTGAAGCTTTCTTT. The chain combines TRBV7-9 with TRBJ1-1; D uncertain. This CDR3 has 13 residues. Germline V gene lookup returns CDR1 SEHNR and CDR2 FQNEAQ (reference sequence). With 8 bases removed from V and 1 base from J, the gap between germline ends came to 11 bases.

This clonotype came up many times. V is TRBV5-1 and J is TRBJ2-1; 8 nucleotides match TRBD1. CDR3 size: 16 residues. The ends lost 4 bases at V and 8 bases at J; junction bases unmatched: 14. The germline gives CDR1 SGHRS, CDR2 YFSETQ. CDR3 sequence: CASSETDRESVDEQFF. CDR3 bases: TGCGCCAGCAGCGAAACGGACAGGGAAAGCGTCGATGAGCAGTTCTTC. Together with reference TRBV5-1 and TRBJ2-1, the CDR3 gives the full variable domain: KAGVTQTPRYLIKTRGQQVTLSCSPISGHRSVSWYQQTPGQGLQFLFEYFSETQRNKGNFPGRFSGRQFSNSRSEMNVSTLELGDSALYLCASSETDRESVDEQFFGPGTRLTVL.

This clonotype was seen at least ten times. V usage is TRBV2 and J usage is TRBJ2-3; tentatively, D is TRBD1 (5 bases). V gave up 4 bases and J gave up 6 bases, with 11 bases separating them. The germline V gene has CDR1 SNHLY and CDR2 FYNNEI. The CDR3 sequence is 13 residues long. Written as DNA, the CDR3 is TGTGCCAGCAGTGGGGGCCTAACGGATACGCAGTATTTT. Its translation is CASSGGLTDTQYF.

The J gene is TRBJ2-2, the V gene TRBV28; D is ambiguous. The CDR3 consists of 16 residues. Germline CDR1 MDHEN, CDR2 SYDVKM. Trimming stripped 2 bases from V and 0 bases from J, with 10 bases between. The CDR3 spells CASSLVAQPNTGELFF. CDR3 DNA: TGTGCCAGCAGTTTAGTAGCACAGCCGAACACCGGGGAGCTGTTTTTT.

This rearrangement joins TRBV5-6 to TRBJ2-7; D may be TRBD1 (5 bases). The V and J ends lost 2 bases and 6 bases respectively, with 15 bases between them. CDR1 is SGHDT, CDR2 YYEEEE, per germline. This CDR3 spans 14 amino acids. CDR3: CASSFSGPSVEQYF. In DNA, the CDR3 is TGTGCCAGCAGCTTCTCAGGGCCCTCGGTCGAGCAGTACTTC. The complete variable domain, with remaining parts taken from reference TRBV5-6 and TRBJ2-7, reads DAGVTQSPTHLIKTRGQQVTLRCSPKSGHDTVSWYQQALGQGPQFIFQYYEEEERQRGNFPDRFSGHQFPNYSSELNVNALLLGDSALYLCASSFSGPSVEQYFGPGTRLTVT.

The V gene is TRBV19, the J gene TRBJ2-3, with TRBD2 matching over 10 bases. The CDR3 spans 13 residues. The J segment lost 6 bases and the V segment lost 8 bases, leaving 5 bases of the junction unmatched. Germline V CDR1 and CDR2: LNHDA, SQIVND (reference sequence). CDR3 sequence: CASQTSGVDTQYF. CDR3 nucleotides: TGTGCCAGTCAAACTAGCGGGGTGGATACGCAGTATTTT.

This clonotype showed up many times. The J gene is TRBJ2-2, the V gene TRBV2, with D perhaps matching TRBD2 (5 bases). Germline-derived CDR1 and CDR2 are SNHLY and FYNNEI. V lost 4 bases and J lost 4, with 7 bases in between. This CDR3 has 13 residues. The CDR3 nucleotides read TGTGCCAGCAGTGTTGGGAGCACCGGGGAGCTGTTTTTT. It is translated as CASSVGSTGELFF.

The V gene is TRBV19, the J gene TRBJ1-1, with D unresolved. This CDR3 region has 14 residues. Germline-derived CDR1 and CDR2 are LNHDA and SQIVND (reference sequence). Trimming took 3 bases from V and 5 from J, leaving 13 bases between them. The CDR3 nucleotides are TGTGCCAGTAGTATTGTGAGTGGTGGGACTGAAGCTTTCTTT. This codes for CASSIVSGGTEAFF.

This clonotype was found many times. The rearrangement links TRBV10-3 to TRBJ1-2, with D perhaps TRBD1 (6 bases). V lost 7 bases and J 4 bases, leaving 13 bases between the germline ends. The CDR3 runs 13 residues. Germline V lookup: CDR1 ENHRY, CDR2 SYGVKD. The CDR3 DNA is TGTGCCATCACGTCAGGGGTAGGCTATGGCTACACCTTC. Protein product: CAITSGVGYGYTF.

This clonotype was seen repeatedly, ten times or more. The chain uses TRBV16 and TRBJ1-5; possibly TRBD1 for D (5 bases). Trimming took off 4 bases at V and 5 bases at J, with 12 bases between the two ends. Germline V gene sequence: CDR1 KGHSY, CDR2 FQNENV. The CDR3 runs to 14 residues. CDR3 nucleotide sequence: TGTGCCAGCAGCCGCGGGGGAATGGATCAGCCCCAGCATTTT. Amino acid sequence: CASSRGGMDQPQHF.

The chain's CDR3 is CASSQMDSLNTEAFF. The CDR3 DNA reads as TGTGCCAGCAGCCAGATGGACAGCCTGAACACTGAAGCTTTCTTT. The chain joins TRBV4-2 to TRBJ1-1; D may be TRBD1 (6 bases). This CDR3 contains 15 residues. CDR1 and CDR2 (germline): LGHNA, YNFKEQ. The V gene lost 3 bases and the J gene lost 0 bases, with 11 bases spanning the gap.

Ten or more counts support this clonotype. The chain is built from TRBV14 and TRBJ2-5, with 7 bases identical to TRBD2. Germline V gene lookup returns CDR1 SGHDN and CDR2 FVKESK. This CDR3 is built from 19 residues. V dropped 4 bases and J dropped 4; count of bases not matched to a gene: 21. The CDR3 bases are TGTGCCAGCAGCCTCCTTGCCCCTCTAGCGGAGCCCGGGGGAGAGACCCAGTACTTC. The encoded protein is CASSLLAPLAEPGGETQYF.